What follows describes a single T cell receptor beta chain. Germline V gives CDR1 SGHNT, CDR2 YYREEE (reference sequence). The V and J ends lost 4 bases and 0 bases respectively, with 13 bases between them. The CDR3 runs to 15 residues. The entry originates in a study of blood T cell repertoires in COVID-19. Seattle cases were enrolled at active infection and followed longitudinally. Generated by immunoSEQ multiplex PCR, the TCRdb table keeps only in-frame clones and is missing some. The sample has over 400,000 clones, approximately 88% seen once; the top ten hold around 8%. This receptor was taken from a woman aged 45 to 65 with COVID-19, enrolled during active disease. The material sequenced was peripheral blood. The V and J genes are TRBV5-4 and TRBJ1-1, with D possibly being TRBD1 (5 bases). CDR3 coding DNA: TGTGCCAGCAGCACGAACGGGGGTATGAACACTGAAGCTTTCTTT. Amino acid sequence: CASSTNGGMNTEAFF.